This T cell receptor beta chain was captured by sequencing in a study of Ad26.COV2.S vaccination and SARS-CoV-2 variants. Overall study context: The donor was enrolled in the Ad26.COV2.S arm of the COV1001 trial.

The assay was immunoSEQ multiplex PCR, and TCRdb's table has in-frame clones only and misses some. This sample has some 330,000 clones; roughly 90% occur once, and the top ten carry 4.5% to 7%. Worth noting for this clone: Its antigen is as yet unknown.

Germline values: CDR1 LGHDT, CDR2 YNNKEL (reference sequence). The CDR3 has 15 residues. Unmatched junction bases numbered 6, after V lost 1 base and J lost 5 bases. Treatment described: some 20 received Ad26.COV2.S at low or high dose, single or two shots; 5 received placebo; per-sample allocation not given. Samples came from day 63 after the first vaccine or placebo injection. The donor was a Boston adult aged 18-55 years. The vaccine antigen was prefusion-stabilized Wuhan SARS-CoV-2 spike. Study-level findings and limits: For non-spike TCRs, breadth in vaccine recipients resembled that in placebo recipients.

This chain joins TRBV3-1 (or the pseudogene TRBV3-2) and TRBJ1-2, with 8 nucleotides matching TRBD1. This sequence originates from a person aged 18 to 59 who received the Ad26.COV2.S COVID-19 vaccine or a placebo. This sample comprised peripheral blood, obtained in a trial of Ad26.COV2.S vaccine versus placebo. The CDR3 coding sequence is TGTGCCAGCAGCCAAGTGCAGGGGGCCGTATATGGCTACACCTTC. It specifies CASSQVQGAVYGYTF.